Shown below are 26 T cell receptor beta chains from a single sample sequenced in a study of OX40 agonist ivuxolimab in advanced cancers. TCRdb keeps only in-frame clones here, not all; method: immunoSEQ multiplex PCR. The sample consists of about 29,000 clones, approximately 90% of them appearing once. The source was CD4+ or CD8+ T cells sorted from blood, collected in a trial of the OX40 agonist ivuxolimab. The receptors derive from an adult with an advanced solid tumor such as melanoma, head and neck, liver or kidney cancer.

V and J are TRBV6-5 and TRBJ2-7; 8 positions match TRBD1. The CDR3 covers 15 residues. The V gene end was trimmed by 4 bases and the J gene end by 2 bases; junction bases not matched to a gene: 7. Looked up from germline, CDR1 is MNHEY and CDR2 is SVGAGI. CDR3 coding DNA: TGTGCCAGCAGTTCGGGGACGGACAGGGCCTACGAGCAGTACTTC. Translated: CASSSGTDRAYEQYF.

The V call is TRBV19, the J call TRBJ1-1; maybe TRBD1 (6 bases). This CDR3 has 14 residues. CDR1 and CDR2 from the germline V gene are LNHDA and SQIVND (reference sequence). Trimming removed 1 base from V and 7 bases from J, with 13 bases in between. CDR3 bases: TGTGCCAGTAGTATAGTAAGGGTAGGGGGTGAAGCTTTCTTT. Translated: CASSIVRVGGEAFF.

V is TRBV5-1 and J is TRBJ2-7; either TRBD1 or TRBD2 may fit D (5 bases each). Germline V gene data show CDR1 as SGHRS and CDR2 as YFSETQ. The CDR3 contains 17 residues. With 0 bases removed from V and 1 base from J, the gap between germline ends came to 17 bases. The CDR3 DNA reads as TGCGCCAGCAGCTTGGCCGTTGGGGGTCTTGAATCCTACGAGCAGTACTTC. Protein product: CASSLAVGGLESYEQYF.

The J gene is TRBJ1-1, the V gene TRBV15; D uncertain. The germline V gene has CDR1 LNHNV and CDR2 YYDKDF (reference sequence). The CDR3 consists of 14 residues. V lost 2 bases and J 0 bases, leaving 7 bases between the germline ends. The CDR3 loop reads CATSRSFMNTEAFF. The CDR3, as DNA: TGTGCCACCAGCAGATCCTTCATGAACACTGAAGCTTTCTTT.

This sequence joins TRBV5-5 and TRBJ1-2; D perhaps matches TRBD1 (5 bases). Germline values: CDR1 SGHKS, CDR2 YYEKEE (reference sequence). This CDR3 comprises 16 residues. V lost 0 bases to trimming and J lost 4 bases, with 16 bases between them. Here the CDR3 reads CASSLAFSGLGYGYTF. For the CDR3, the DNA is TGTGCCAGCAGCTTGGCCTTTTCAGGGTTGGGCTATGGCTACACCTTC.

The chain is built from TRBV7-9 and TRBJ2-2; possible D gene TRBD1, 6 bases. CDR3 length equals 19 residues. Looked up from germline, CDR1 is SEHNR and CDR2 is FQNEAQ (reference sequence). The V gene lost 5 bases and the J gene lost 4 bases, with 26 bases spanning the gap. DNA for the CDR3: TGTGCCAGCAGCAGACCTATCTCGGGACATTCGGGGACCACCGGGGAGCTGTTTTTT. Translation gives CASSRPISGHSGTTGELFF. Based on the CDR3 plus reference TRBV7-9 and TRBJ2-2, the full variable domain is DTGVSQNPRHKITKRGQNVTFRCDPISEHNRLYWYRQTLGQGPEFLTYFQNEAQLEKSRLLSDRFSAERPKGSFSTLEIQRTEQGDSAMYLCASSRPISGHSGTTGELFFGEGSRLTVL.

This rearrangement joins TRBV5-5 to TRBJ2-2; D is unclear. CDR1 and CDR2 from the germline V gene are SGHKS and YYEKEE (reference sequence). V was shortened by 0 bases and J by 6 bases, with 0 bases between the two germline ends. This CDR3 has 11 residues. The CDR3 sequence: CASSLAGELFF. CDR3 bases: TGTGCCAGCAGCTTGGCCGGGGAGCTGTTTTTT.

This CDR3 reads CASRGAASYEQYF. The CDR3 DNA reads as TGTGCCAGCAGAGGGGCAGCTAGCTACGAGCAGTACTTC. J is TRBJ2-7 and V is TRBV27, with a possible D match to TRBD1 (5 bases). The CDR3 spans 13 residues. Germline CDR1 reads MNHEY; CDR2 reads SMNVEV (reference sequence). The V gene lost 6 bases and the J gene lost 3 bases, with 12 bases spanning the gap.

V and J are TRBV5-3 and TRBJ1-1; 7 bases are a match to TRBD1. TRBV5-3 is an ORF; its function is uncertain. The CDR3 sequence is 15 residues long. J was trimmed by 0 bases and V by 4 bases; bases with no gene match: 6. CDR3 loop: CARSLTDRLNTEAFF. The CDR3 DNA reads TGTGCCAGAAGCCTCACGGACAGGCTGAACACTGAAGCTTTCTTT.

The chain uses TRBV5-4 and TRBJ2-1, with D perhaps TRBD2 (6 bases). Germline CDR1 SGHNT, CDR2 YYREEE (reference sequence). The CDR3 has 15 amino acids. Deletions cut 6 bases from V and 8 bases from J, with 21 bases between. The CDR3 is CASTLEGLPRDEQFF. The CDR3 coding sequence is TGTGCCAGCACCTTAGAGGGACTCCCCAGGGATGAGCAGTTCTTC. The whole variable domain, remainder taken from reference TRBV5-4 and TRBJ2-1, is ETGVTQSPTHLIKTRGQQVTLRCSSQSGHNTVSWYQQALGQGPQFIFQYYREEENGRGNFPPRFSGLQFPNYSSELNVNALELDDSALYLCASTLEGLPRDEQFFGPGTRLTVL.

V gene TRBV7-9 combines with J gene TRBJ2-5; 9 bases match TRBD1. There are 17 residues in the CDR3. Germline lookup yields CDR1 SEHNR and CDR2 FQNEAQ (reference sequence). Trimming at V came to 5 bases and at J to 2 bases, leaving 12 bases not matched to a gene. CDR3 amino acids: CASSPIETGTGQETQYF. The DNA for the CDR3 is TGTGCCAGCAGCCCGATTGAAACCGGGACAGGGCAAGAGACCCAGTACTTC.

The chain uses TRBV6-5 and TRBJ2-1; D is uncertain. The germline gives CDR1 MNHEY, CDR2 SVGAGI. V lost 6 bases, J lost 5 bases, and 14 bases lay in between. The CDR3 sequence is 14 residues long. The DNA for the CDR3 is TGTGCCAGCAGCCCGTCCCCCGGCCACAATGAGCAGTTCTTC. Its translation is CASSPSPGHNEQFF.

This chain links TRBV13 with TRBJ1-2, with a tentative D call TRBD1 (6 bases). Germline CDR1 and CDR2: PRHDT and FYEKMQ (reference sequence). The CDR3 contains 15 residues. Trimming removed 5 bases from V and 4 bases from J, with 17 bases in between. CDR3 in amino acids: CASSPSSGASYGYTF. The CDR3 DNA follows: TGTGCCAGCAGCCCGAGTTCGGGGGCGAGCTATGGCTACACCTTC.

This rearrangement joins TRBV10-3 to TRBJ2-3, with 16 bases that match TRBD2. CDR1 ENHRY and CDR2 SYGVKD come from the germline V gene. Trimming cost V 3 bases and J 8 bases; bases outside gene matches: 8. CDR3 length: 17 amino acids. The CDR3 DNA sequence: TGTGCCATCAGTGAAGGGACTAGCGGGGGGGCAACGGGTACGCAGTATTTT. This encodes CAISEGTSGGATGTQYF.

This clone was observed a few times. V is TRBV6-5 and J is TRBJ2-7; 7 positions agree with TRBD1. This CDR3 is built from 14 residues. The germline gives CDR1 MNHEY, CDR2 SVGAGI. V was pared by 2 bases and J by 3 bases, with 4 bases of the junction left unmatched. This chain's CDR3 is CASSYAGDSYEQYF. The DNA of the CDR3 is TGTGCCAGCAGTTACGCTGGGGACAGCTACGAGCAGTACTTC.

CDR3 coding DNA: TGTGCCAGCAGCGTGGACGGCTACAATGAGCAGTTCTTC. Protein product: CASSVDGYNEQFF. The chain links TRBV11-1 to TRBJ2-1; D gene ambiguous. The CDR3 is 13 residues long. Germline V gene sequence: CDR1 SGHAT, CDR2 FQDESV (reference sequence). V was pared by 5 bases and J by 3 bases, with 8 bases between. Combining the CDR3 with reference TRBV11-1 and TRBJ2-1 gives the whole variable domain EAEVAQSPRYKITEKSQAVAFWCDPISGHATLYWYRQILGQGPELLVQFQDESVVDDSQLPKDRFSAERLKGVDSTLKIQPAELGDSAMYLCASSVDGYNEQFFGPGTRLTVL.

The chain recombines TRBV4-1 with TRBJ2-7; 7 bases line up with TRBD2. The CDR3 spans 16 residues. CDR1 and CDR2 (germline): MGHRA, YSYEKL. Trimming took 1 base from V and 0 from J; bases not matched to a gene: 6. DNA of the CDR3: TGCGCCAGCAGCCAAGGAGGGCTAGCGGCCTCCTACGAGCAGTACTTC. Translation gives CASSQGGLAASYEQYF.

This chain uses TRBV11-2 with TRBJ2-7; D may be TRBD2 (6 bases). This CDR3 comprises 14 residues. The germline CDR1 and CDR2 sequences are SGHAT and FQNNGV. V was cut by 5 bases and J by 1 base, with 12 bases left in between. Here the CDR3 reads CASSPLAVSYEQYF. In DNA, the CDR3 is TGTGCCAGCAGCCCCTTAGCGGTTTCCTACGAGCAGTACTTC.

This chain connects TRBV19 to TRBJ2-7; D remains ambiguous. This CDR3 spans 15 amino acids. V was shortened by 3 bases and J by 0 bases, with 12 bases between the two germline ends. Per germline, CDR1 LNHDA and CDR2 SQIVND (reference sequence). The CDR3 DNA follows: TGTGCCAGTAGTATGAGTCTGGGATACTCCTACGAGCAGTACTTC. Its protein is CASSMSLGYSYEQYF.

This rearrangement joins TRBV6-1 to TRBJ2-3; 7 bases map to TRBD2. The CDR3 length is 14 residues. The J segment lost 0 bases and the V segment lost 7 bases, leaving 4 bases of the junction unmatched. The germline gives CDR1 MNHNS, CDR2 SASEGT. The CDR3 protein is CASIGGESTDTQYF. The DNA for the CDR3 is TGTGCCAGCATTGGGGGGGAGAGCACAGATACGCAGTATTTT.

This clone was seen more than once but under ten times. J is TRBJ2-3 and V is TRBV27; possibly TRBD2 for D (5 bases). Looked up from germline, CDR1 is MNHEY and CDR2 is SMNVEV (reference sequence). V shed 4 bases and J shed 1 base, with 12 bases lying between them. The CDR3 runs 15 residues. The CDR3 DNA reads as TGTGCCAGCAGTTCCGAACTGGAGGGCACAGATACGCAGTATTTT. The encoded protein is CASSSELEGTDTQYF.

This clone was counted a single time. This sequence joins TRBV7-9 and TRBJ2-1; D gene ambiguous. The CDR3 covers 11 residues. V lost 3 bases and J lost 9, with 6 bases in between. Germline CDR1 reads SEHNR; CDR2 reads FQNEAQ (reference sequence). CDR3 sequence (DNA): TGTGCCAGCAGCTTGAACGGTGAGCAGTTCTTC. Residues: CASSLNGEQFF.

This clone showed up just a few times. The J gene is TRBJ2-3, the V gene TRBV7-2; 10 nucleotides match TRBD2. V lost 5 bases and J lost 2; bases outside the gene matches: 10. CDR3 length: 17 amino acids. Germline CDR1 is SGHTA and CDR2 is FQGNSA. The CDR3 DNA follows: TGTGCCAGCAGCCAAAGACTAGCGGGCGATTACACAGATACGCAGTATTTT. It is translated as CASSQRLAGDYTDTQYF. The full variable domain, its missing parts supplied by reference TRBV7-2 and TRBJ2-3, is GAGVSQSPSNKVTEKGKDVELRCDPISGHTALYWYRQSLGQGLEFLIYFQGNSAPDKSGLPSDRFSAERTGGSVSTLTIQRTQQEDSAVYLCASSQRLAGDYTDTQYFGPGTRLTVL.

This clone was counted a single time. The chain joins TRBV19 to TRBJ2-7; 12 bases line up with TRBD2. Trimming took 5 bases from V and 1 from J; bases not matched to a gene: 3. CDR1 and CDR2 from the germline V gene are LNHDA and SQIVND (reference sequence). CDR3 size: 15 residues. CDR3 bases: TGTGCCAGTAGTCTTGGGACTAGCGGGTCCTACGAGCAGTACTTC. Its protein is CASSLGTSGSYEQYF.

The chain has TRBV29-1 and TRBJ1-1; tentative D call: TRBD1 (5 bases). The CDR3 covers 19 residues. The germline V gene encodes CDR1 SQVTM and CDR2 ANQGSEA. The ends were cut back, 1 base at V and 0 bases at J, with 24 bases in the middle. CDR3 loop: CSVEVLEHGALLMNTEAFF. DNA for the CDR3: TGCAGCGTTGAAGTACTTGAGCACGGGGCACTCCTTATGAACACTGAAGCTTTCTTT.

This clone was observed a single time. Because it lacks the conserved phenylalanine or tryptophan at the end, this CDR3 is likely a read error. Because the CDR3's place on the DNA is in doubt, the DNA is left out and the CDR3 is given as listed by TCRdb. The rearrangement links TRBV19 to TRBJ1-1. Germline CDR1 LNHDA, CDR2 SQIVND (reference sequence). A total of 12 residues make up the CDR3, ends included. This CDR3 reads CASSIGGGQHGL.